This T cell receptor (beta chain) stems from a study of T-cell reconstitution after alpha-beta-depleted transplantation in children. The TCRbeta library was prepared with unique molecular identifiers. MiXCR was run by TCRdb on the PCR reads, yielding one entry per CDR3 protein. The sample has hundreds of thousands of distinct CDR3 sequences, roughly 15% seen once. This clonotype turned up a few times. The V and J ends lost 5 bases and 8 bases respectively, with 21 bases between them. This CDR3 contains 15 residues. Germline V CDR1 and CDR2: DFQATT, SNEGSKA (reference sequence). V gene TRBV20-1 combines with J gene TRBJ1-4; TRBD1 might be the D (5 bases). The starting material was PBMCs from the stem cell graft donor, obtained from the stem cell graft. The clonotype comes from a human donor who donated a stem cell graft to a child with acute myeloid leukemia. The CDR3 loop reads CSAPLRRVEAEKLFF. The CDR3 DNA reads as TGCAGTGCTCCCCTCCGCAGGGTCGAGGCAGAAAAACTGTTTTTT.